The entry below gives a single T cell receptor (beta chain) sequence along with its context. Its cognate antigen is unknown. The CDR3 is 14 amino acids. The J segment lost 5 bases and the V segment lost 3 bases, leaving 5 bases of the junction unmatched. Germline lookup yields CDR1 SGHRS and CDR2 YFSETQ. These data originate in a study of graft-versus-host responses after intestinal transplantation. Sequencing used immunoSEQ multiplex PCR; TCRdb keeps in-frame clones, though not all of them. This table has approximately 130,000 clones, more than 80% appearing once. The input for sequencing was unstimulated CD4+ T cells sorted from spleen or lymph node cells, taken before intestinal transplant. The receptor's source is a human donor who received an intestinal transplant. The chain couples TRBV5-1 to TRBJ2-3; 8 bases are a match to TRBD1. The CDR3 DNA is TGCGCCAGCAGCTCGGGACAGGATGTAGATACGCAGTATTTT. It specifies CASSSGQDVDTQYF.